A selection of T cell receptor beta chains follows, all from one sample in a study of T-cell reconstitution after alpha-beta-depleted transplantation in children. Each CDR3 protein gets one entry after TCRdb re-called the PCR reads with MiXCR. Here the sample spans approximately 400,000 distinct CDR3 sequences, 11% being singletons. The input for sequencing was PBMCs from the stem cell graft donor, taken from the stem cell graft. These TCRs come from a human donor who donated a stem cell graft to a child with acute myeloid leukemia. CDR3s include the opening cysteine and the closing phenylalanine or tryptophan.

cdr3_aa: CASSYSFQPQHF
v_call: TRBV6-2/TRBV6-3
j_call: TRBJ1-5

cdr3_aa: CSARDGTAQETQYF
v_call: TRBV20-1
j_call: TRBJ2-5

cdr3_aa: CSAQGLTSSGANVLTF
v_call: TRBV20-1
j_call: TRBJ2-6

cdr3_aa: CASSLSGRPIQYF
v_call: TRBV7-9
j_call: TRBJ2-4

cdr3_aa: CATSRDIRTGGKVGELFF
v_call: TRBV15
j_call: TRBJ2-2

cdr3_aa: CASSVTAQGNQPQHF
v_call: TRBV6-2/TRBV6-3
j_call: TRBJ1-5

cdr3_aa: CASIGLAGGSDTQYF
v_call: TRBV12-3/TRBV12-4
j_call: TRBJ2-3

cdr3_aa: CASSIGGGRAHNEQFF
v_call: TRBV19
j_call: TRBJ2-1

cdr3_aa: CASTAASEGIHEQFF
v_call: TRBV2
j_call: TRBJ2-1

cdr3_aa: CSARRGAANEQFF
v_call: TRBV20-1
j_call: TRBJ2-1

cdr3_aa: CASSYRTSGRGIFF
v_call: TRBV19
j_call: TRBJ2-1

cdr3_aa: CASSLRGQVGTGKLFF
v_call: TRBV27
j_call: TRBJ1-4

cdr3_aa: CASSLATTRGDEQFF
v_call: TRBV5-1
j_call: TRBJ2-1

cdr3_aa: CASSLWVRGLSSNEQFF
v_call: TRBV5-6
j_call: TRBJ2-1

cdr3_aa: CASSERQATNEKLFF
v_call: TRBV5-1
j_call: TRBJ1-4

cdr3_aa: CASSAGVGANVLTF
v_call: TRBV27
j_call: TRBJ2-6

cdr3_aa: CASSTRTGNNEQFF
v_call: TRBV5-1
j_call: TRBJ2-1

cdr3_aa: CASSPRAGETQYF
v_call: TRBV12-3/TRBV12-4
j_call: TRBJ2-5

cdr3_aa: CASSLQTGTYEQYF
v_call: TRBV5-1
j_call: TRBJ2-7

cdr3_aa: CASSLKGVDTQYF
v_call: TRBV7-3
j_call: TRBJ2-3

cdr3_aa: CASLTRGTGSDTQYF
v_call: TRBV12-3/TRBV12-4
j_call: TRBJ2-3

cdr3_aa: CASQAGTSGQIALYEQYF
v_call: TRBV5-1
j_call: TRBJ2-7

cdr3_aa: CAWSADLISSYEQYF
v_call: TRBV30
j_call: TRBJ2-7

cdr3_aa: CSATDRSVGTDTQYF
v_call: TRBV20-1
j_call: TRBJ2-3